The source of this TCR beta chain is a study of neurological immune-mediated disorders. Regarding this clonotype: Its cognate antigen is unknown. One junction end disagrees with the germline gene, perhaps due to a read error.

Study results and caveats: There was no clinical or MRI feature that showed an association with the multiple sclerosis repertoire cluster.

The team produced cDNA through 5'RACE using 10-nucleotide random UMIs. TCRdb ran MiXCR on the 5' RACE reads and lists one entry per CDR3 protein. The sample consists of 54,000 or so distinct CDR3 sequences, 3% to 4% of them appearing once. The length of the CDR3 is 12 residues. Germline CDR1 LGHDT, CDR2 YNNKEL (reference sequence). This receptor was obtained from a man between 60 and 75 years old with multiple sclerosis. Sample: PBMCs. J is TRBJ1-1 and V is TRBV3-1; TRBD1 might be the D (5 bases). The CDR3 loop reads CDSSNGGFVAFF. CDR3 nucleotides: TGTGACAGCAGCAATGGGGGATTTGTGGCTTTCTTT.